The 3 T cell receptor beta chains listed next were all sequenced from one sample in a study of OX40 agonist ivuxolimab in advanced cancers. TCRdb's copy holds only in-frame clones and misses some; the assay was immunoSEQ multiplex PCR. The table shows tens of thousands of clones, with 80% to 90% occurring only once. This material consisted of CD4+ or CD8+ T cells sorted from blood, taken in a trial of the OX40 agonist ivuxolimab. These receptors were obtained from an adult with an advanced solid tumor such as melanoma, head and neck, liver or kidney cancer.

Within the sample, this clone is medium-sized. The chain has TRBV9 and TRBJ1-1; perhaps TRBD1 as D (5 bases). V was pared by 0 bases and J by 4 bases, with 10 bases between. The CDR3 is 14 amino acids. Per the germline V gene, CDR1 is SGDLS and CDR2 is YYNGEE. CDR3 nucleotides: TGTGCCAGCAGCGTAGACTCCGGGGCCACTGAAGCTTTCTTT. This encodes CASSVDSGATEAFF.

This sequence joins TRBV4-2 and TRBJ1-2, with D unclear. The CDR3 covers 16 residues. V gave up 0 bases and J gave up 0 bases, with 11 bases separating them. CDR1 and CDR2 (germline): LGHNA, YNFKEQ. The DNA of the CDR3 is TGTGCCAGCAGCCAAGAAGAGGGCAGACCTAACTATGGCTACACCTTC. This codes for CASSQEEGRPNYGYTF.

The V and J genes are TRBV6-1 and TRBJ1-2, with D tentatively TRBD1 (5 bases). CDR3 length: 15 residues. V lost 3 bases, J lost 1 base, and 12 bases lay in between. Looked up from germline, CDR1 is MNHNS and CDR2 is SASEGT. The CDR3 protein is CASSDTDKINYGYTF. The CDR3 DNA is TGTGCCAGCAGTGATACGGACAAAATTAACTATGGCTACACCTTC.